This is a list of T cell receptor beta chains from one sample in a study of cytomegalovirus exposure and HLA in healthy donors. Sequencing was performed with immunoSEQ multiplex PCR; in TCRdb, only in-frame clones are kept and a portion is missing. The repertoire includes about 120,000 clones, 81% of them detected once, and less than 2.5% sits in the top ten. The sequenced sample was PBMCs. These receptors were obtained from a woman between 40 and 50 years old in good health and CMV-seronegative. The CDR3 runs from the conserved cysteine through the conserved F or W. D genes are given only for firm matches. Expanded clones are given a class, and other clones once, few, many or no size at all.

v_call	clone_size	j_call	d_call	cdr3_aa	cdr3_nt
TRBV11-1	NA	TRBJ2-1	NA	CASSLRGQGVNEQFF	TGTGCCAGCAGCTTACGGGGGCAGGGGGTCAATGAGCAGTTCTTC
TRBV5-4	NA	TRBJ2-7	TRBD1	CASSLRTGLEQYF	TGTGCCAGCAGCCTACGGACAGGGCTCGAGCAGTACTTC
TRBV6-5	few	TRBJ2-2	NA	CASSYVPGNTGELFF	TGTGCCAGCAGTTATGTTCCGGGGAACACCGGGGAGCTGTTTTTT
TRBV5-6	NA	TRBJ1-5	TRBD1	CASSRQGGSNQPQHF	TGTGCCAGCAGCCGACAGGGTGGATCAAATCAGCCCCAGCATTTT
TRBV6-6	NA	TRBJ1-1	NA	CASSKTGNIAEAFF	TGTGCCAGCAGTAAAACAGGGAATATCGCTGAAGCTTTCTTT
TRBV18	NA	TRBJ1-2	NA	CASSPMPGTFNYGYTF	TGTGCCAGCTCACCGATGCCAGGAACCTTTAACTATGGCTACACCTTC
TRBV18	NA	TRBJ1-1	TRBD1	CASSQGAGAFF	TGTGCCAGCTCACAGGGGGCCGGAGCTTTCTTT
TRBV19	few	TRBJ1-1	TRBD1	CASSQDRAEGNTEAFF	TGTGCCAGTAGTCAGGACAGGGCCGAGGGGAACACTGAAGCTTTCTTT
TRBV7-8	NA	TRBJ1-1	TRBD1	CASSLRTGGSTEAFF	TGTGCCAGCAGCTTAAGAACAGGGGGTTCCACTGAAGCTTTCTTT
TRBV5-1	NA	TRBJ2-2	TRBD1	CASSPPGQGNTGELFF	TGCGCCAGCAGCCCCCCCGGACAGGGTAACACCGGGGAGCTGTTTTTT
TRBV4-2	NA	TRBJ2-5	TRBD2	CASSLGEGGYQETQYF	TGTGCCAGCAGCCTCGGGGAGGGAGGGTACCAAGAGACCCAGTACTTC